This T cell receptor beta chain stems from a study of blood T cell repertoires in COVID-19. At the level of the study: There were acute and convalescent COVID-19 samples, and they came from the United States, Italy and Spain.

The V gene lost 3 bases and the J gene lost 6 bases, with 9 bases spanning the gap. Germline CDR1 is SGHDN and CDR2 is FVKESK. The CDR3 has 13 amino acids. All enrollees were roughly 18 to 89 years old and from about two dozen US areas. How the authors handled the data: Reference gene primer amplification gave nucleated cell count estimates. Sequencing was performed with immunoSEQ multiplex PCR; in TCRdb, only in-frame clones are kept and a portion is missing. V and J calls and clone size are those listed in that table; D and trimming were worked out from the DNA. The sample holds some 330,000 clones, around 87% seen once.

The sequence came from a man in his forties in a cohort exposed to, infected with or recovered from COVID-19 (not recorded which). The material sequenced was PBMCs or T cells enriched from blood (not recorded which). The rearrangement joins TRBV14 to TRBJ2-1; no clear D gene. CDR3 loop: CASSQPFSNEQFF. The CDR3 region has the DNA TGTGCCAGCAGCCAGCCTTTTAGCAATGAGCAGTTCTTC.